The entry below describes one T cell receptor (beta chain). The germline CDR1 and CDR2 sequences are SGHNT and YENEEA. The CDR3 loop spans 15 amino acids. The V end lost 4 bases, the J end lost 3 bases, and 14 bases lay between the germline ends. Source study methods: Reference gene primer amplification yielded estimated nucleated cell counts. Measured with immunoSEQ multiplex PCR; TCRdb has only the in-frame clones, and not every one. V and J calls and clone size are given by that table; D and trimming were obtained from the DNA. There are about 55,000 clones in the sample; about 87% occur only once, and 3.5% to 4% lies in the top ten. This sample was taken from a study of blood T cell repertoires in COVID-19. Study overall: T cells, B-cell-depleted T cells, or PBMCs provided the cDNA or gDNA that served as material.

The J gene is TRBJ2-3, the V gene TRBV11-3; perhaps TRBD2 as D (6 bases). The sequence came from a man in his forties or fifties with COVID-19, enrolled during active disease. The specimen sequenced was peripheral blood. CDR3 amino acids: CASSSRLDGTDTQYF. The CDR3, as DNA: TGTGCCAGCAGCTCCCGACTAGATGGAACAGATACGCAGTATTTT.